This is a list of T cell receptor beta chains from one sample in a study of blood T cell repertoires in COVID-19. Some clones are missing from TCRdb's copy, which holds only in-frame ones; the method was immunoSEQ multiplex PCR. The data hold 400,000 to 450,000 clones, with over 85% observed a single time. The sequenced material came from peripheral blood. These receptors were taken from a man between 18 and 29 years old with COVID-19, enrolled during active disease. The CDR3 runs from the conserved cysteine through the conserved F or W. The D gene is left open where the match is weak. Clone size, where shown, is once, few, many, or a class for clones that have expanded.

J gene: TRBJ1-2
D gene: .
V gene: TRBV5-1
clone size: .
CDR3 protein: CASALGSVSGYTF
CDR3 DNA: TGCGCCAGCGCCCTCGGTTCGGTGTCGGGCTACACCTTC

J gene: TRBJ2-3
D gene: TRBD2
V gene: TRBV2
clone size: .
CDR3 protein: CASSDLYRGVTDTQYF
CDR3 DNA: TGTGCCAGCAGCGACCTATATCGGGGGGTGACAGATACGCAGTATTTT

J gene: TRBJ2-5
D gene: .
V gene: TRBV18
clone size: .
CDR3 protein: CASSPQQETQYF
CDR3 DNA: TGTGCCAGCTCACCCCAACAAGAGACCCAGTACTTC

J gene: TRBJ2-1
D gene: TRBD1
V gene: TRBV9
clone size: .
CDR3 protein: CASSVGWTGSYNEQFF
CDR3 DNA: TGTGCCAGCAGCGTAGGATGGACAGGAAGCTACAATGAGCAGTTCTTC

J gene: TRBJ1-1
D gene: TRBD1
V gene: TRBV7-9
clone size: once
CDR3 protein: CASSFTGGSNTEAFF
CDR3 DNA: TGTGCCAGCAGCTTCACAGGGGGATCGAACACTGAAGCTTTCTTT

J gene: TRBJ2-6
D gene: .
V gene: TRBV30
clone size: .
CDR3 protein: CAWSVAGANVLTF
CDR3 DNA: TGTGCCTGGAGTGTAGCAGGGGCCAACGTCCTGACTTTC

J gene: TRBJ2-7
D gene: .
V gene: TRBV11-2
clone size: .
CDR3 protein: CASSEVATGSYEQYF
CDR3 DNA: TGTGCCAGCAGCGAGGTGGCGACAGGCTCCTACGAGCAGTACTTC

J gene: TRBJ2-1
D gene: .
V gene: TRBV6-5
clone size: .
CDR3 protein: CASSYTGHNEQFF
CDR3 DNA: TGTGCCAGCAGTTACACAGGGCACAATGAGCAGTTCTTC

J gene: TRBJ1-5
D gene: .
V gene: TRBV7-9
clone size: .
CDR3 protein: CASSFAGAYQPQHF
CDR3 DNA: TGTGCCAGCAGCTTCGCGGGGGCTTATCAGCCCCAGCATTTT

J gene: TRBJ2-7
D gene: .
V gene: TRBV7-9
clone size: .
CDR3 protein: CASSPRGDEQYF
CDR3 DNA: TGTGCCAGCAGCCCCAGGGGTGACGAGCAGTACTTC

J gene: TRBJ2-7
D gene: TRBD2
V gene: TRBV10-1
clone size: .
CDR3 protein: CASSDHSGGYEQYF
CDR3 DNA: TGCGCCAGCAGTGACCATAGCGGGGGCTACGAGCAGTACTTC

J gene: TRBJ2-2
D gene: TRBD1
V gene: TRBV24-1
clone size: .
CDR3 protein: CATSETGTGLAGELFF
CDR3 DNA: TGTGCCACCAGTGAGACCGGGACAGGGTTGGCCGGGGAGCTGTTTTTT

J gene: TRBJ2-7
D gene: TRBD2
V gene: TRBV5-1
clone size: few
CDR3 protein: CASSRLAGELYEQYF
CDR3 DNA: TGCGCCAGCTCCCGACTAGCGGGGGAGCTCTACGAGCAGTACTTC

J gene: TRBJ2-2
D gene: TRBD1
V gene: TRBV19
clone size: .
CDR3 protein: CASSPWTGYTGELFF
CDR3 DNA: TGTGCCAGTAGTCCGTGGACAGGGTACACCGGGGAGCTGTTTTTT

J gene: TRBJ2-1
D gene: TRBD2
V gene: TRBV11-3
clone size: .
CDR3 protein: CASSLEASGYNEQFF
CDR3 DNA: TGTGCCAGCAGCTTAGAGGCTAGCGGATACAATGAGCAGTTCTTC

J gene: TRBJ2-7
D gene: .
V gene: TRBV10-3
clone size: .
CDR3 protein: CAISDTGAGTRFYEQYF
CDR3 DNA: TGTGCCATCAGTGATACGGGTGCCGGGACTCGCTTTTACGAGCAGTACTTC

J gene: TRBJ2-5
D gene: TRBD1
V gene: TRBV10-2
clone size: .
CDR3 protein: CASRHRDRGEETQYF
CDR3 DNA: TGCGCCAGCAGGCACCGGGACAGGGGGGAAGAGACCCAGTACTTC

J gene: TRBJ2-3
D gene: .
V gene: TRBV24-1
clone size: .
CDR3 protein: CATSDPGTSTDTQYF
CDR3 DNA: TGTGCCACCAGTGATCCCGGGACTAGCACAGATACGCAGTATTTT

J gene: TRBJ2-7
D gene: .
V gene: TRBV18
clone size: .
CDR3 protein: CASSPRQGGYEQYF
CDR3 DNA: TGTGCCAGTTCGCCCAGGCAGGGGGGCTACGAGCAGTACTTC

J gene: TRBJ1-2
D gene: TRBD1
V gene: TRBV27
clone size: .
CDR3 protein: CASRDRGRGYGYTF
CDR3 DNA: TGTGCCAGCAGAGACAGGGGGCGGGGGTATGGCTACACCTTC

J gene: TRBJ2-3
D gene: TRBD1
V gene: TRBV4-1
clone size: .
CDR3 protein: CASSHRDRGTTDTQYF
CDR3 DNA: TGCGCCAGCAGCCACCGGGACAGGGGAACCACAGATACGCAGTATTTT

J gene: TRBJ1-4
D gene: .
V gene: TRBV7-9
clone size: .
CDR3 protein: CASSLGEARNEKLFF
CDR3 DNA: TGTGCCAGCAGCCTAGGGGAGGCTCGAAATGAAAAACTGTTTTTT

J gene: TRBJ2-3
D gene: .
V gene: TRBV5-5
clone size: .
CDR3 protein: CASSEWVSGTSTDTQYF
CDR3 DNA: TGTGCCAGCAGCGAGTGGGTATCAGGTACTAGCACAGATACGCAGTATTTT

J gene: TRBJ2-3
D gene: TRBD2
V gene: TRBV24-1
clone size: .
CDR3 protein: CATSDLASGGRGTQYF
CDR3 DNA: TGTGCCACCAGTGATTTGGCTAGCGGAGGACGGGGTACGCAGTATTTT

J gene: TRBJ2-3
D gene: .
V gene: TRBV11-2
clone size: .
CDR3 protein: CASSLDFLAAHTQYF
CDR3 DNA: TGTGCCAGCAGCTTAGATTTCCTAGCCGCACATACGCAGTATTTT

J gene: TRBJ1-2
D gene: .
V gene: TRBV18
clone size: .
CDR3 protein: CASSPGTTGYTF
CDR3 DNA: TGTGCCAGCTCACCCGGGACAACTGGCTACACCTTC

J gene: TRBJ1-1
D gene: .
V gene: TRBV6-5
clone size: .
CDR3 protein: CASRPNREPGGAFF
CDR3 DNA: TGTGCCAGCAGACCAAACAGGGAACCCGGCGGAGCTTTCTTT

J gene: TRBJ2-1
D gene: TRBD2
V gene: TRBV9
clone size: .
CDR3 protein: CASSLTSGGRNEQFF
CDR3 DNA: TGTGCCAGCAGCTTAACTAGCGGGGGGCGCAATGAGCAGTTCTTC

J gene: TRBJ2-3
D gene: .
V gene: TRBV6-5
clone size: .
CDR3 protein: CASRKNRLTDTQYF
CDR3 DNA: TGTGCCAGCAGGAAAAACAGGCTTACAGATACGCAGTATTTT

J gene: TRBJ2-1
D gene: TRBD2
V gene: TRBV9
clone size: once
CDR3 protein: CASSVTSGRVDEQFF
CDR3 DNA: TGTGCCAGCAGCGTCACTAGCGGGAGGGTCGATGAGCAGTTCTTC

J gene: TRBJ2-5
D gene: .
V gene: TRBV20-1
clone size: .
CDR3 protein: CSARVSETQYF
CDR3 DNA: TGCAGTGCTAGAGTCTCAGAGACCCAGTACTTC

J gene: TRBJ2-1
D gene: TRBD1
V gene: TRBV7-9
clone size: .
CDR3 protein: CASSPGTGLYNEQFF
CDR3 DNA: TGTGCCAGCAGCCCTGGGACAGGGCTCTACAATGAGCAGTTCTTC

J gene: TRBJ2-2
D gene: TRBD1
V gene: TRBV7-9
clone size: .
CDR3 protein: CASSSDRESGELFF
CDR3 DNA: TGTGCCAGCAGTTCGGACAGGGAGTCCGGGGAGCTGTTTTTT

J gene: TRBJ2-5
D gene: .
V gene: TRBV9
clone size: .
CDR3 protein: CASSVKSFQETQYF
CDR3 DNA: TGTGCCAGCAGCGTAAAGAGTTTCCAAGAGACCCAGTACTTC

J gene: TRBJ2-1
D gene: TRBD1
V gene: TRBV4-2
clone size: .
CDR3 protein: CASSQEGLRTGKGNEQFF
CDR3 DNA: TGTGCCAGCAGCCAAGAGGGGTTGAGGACAGGGAAGGGAAATGAGCAGTTCTTC

J gene: TRBJ2-4
D gene: .
V gene: TRBV19
clone size: .
CDR3 protein: CASSILRRAKNIQYF
CDR3 DNA: TGTGCCAGTAGTATACTCCGTCGGGCCAAAAACATTCAGTACTTC

J gene: TRBJ2-2
D gene: TRBD1
V gene: TRBV12-5
clone size: .
CDR3 protein: CASGLVVRGQGATGELFF
CDR3 DNA: TGTGCTAGTGGTTTGGTAGTCCGGGGACAGGGCGCCACCGGGGAGCTGTTTTTT

J gene: TRBJ2-7
D gene: .
V gene: TRBV11-2
clone size: .
CDR3 protein: CASSHSSGSYEQYF
CDR3 DNA: TGTGCCAGCAGCCATTCCAGCGGTTCCTACGAGCAGTACTTC

J gene: TRBJ1-2
D gene: .
V gene: TRBV30
clone size: .
CDR3 protein: CAWSRVLYRDTRYGYTF
CDR3 DNA: TGTGCCTGGAGTCGAGTCCTGTACAGGGATACCCGCTATGGCTACACCTTC